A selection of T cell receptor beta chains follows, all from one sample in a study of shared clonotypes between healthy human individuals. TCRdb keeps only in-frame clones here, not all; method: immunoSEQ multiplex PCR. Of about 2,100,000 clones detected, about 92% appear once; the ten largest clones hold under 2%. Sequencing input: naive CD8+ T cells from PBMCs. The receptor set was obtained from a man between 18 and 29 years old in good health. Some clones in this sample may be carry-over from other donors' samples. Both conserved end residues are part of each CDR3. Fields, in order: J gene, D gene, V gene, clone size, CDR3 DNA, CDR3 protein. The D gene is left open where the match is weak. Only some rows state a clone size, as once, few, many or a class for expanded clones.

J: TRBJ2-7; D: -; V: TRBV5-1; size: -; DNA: TGCGCCAGCAGCTTGGAGGTATGGTACGAGCAGTACTTC; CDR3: CASSLEVWYEQYF
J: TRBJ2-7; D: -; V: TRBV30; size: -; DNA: TGTGCCTGGAGTGTGCGGTACGAGCAGTACTTC; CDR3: CAWSVRYEQYF
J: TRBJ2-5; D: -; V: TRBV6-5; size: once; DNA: TGTGCCAGCAGTTACGGAGTCTGGGCAGGACAAGAGACCCAGTACTTC; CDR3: CASSYGVWAGQETQYF
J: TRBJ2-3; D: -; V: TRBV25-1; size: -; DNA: TGTGCCAGCTCCCCCTCGAACCCGAACACAGATACGCAGTATTTT; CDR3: CASSPSNPNTDTQYF
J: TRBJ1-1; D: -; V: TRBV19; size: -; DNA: TGTGCCACCGAATTCGGGGTTGGGAACACTGAAGCTTTCTTT; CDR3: CATEFGVGNTEAFF
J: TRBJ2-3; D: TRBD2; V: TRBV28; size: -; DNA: TGTGCCAGCAGCACCGGGACTAGCGGGAGGGCCAGAGGAGATACGCAGTATTTT; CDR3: CASSTGTSGRARGDTQYF
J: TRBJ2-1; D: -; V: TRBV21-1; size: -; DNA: TGTGCCAGCGGACGGGGCGGGGTAAGGGATGAGCAGTTCTTC; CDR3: CASGRGGVRDEQFF
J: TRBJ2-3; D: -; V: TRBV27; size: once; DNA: TGTGCCAGCAGTTTATGGGGCGGGGATACGCAGTATTTT; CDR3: CASSLWGGDTQYF
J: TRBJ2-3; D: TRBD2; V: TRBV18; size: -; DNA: TGTGCCAGCTCACCAAAAGGACTAGCGGGTGAACTTAGCACAGATACGCAGTATTTT; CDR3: CASSPKGLAGELSTDTQYF
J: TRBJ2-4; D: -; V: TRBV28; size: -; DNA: TGTGCCAGCAGTTTAGACCCCGACAGACTTTCCACACTAGCCAAAAACATTCAGTACTTC; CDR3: CASSLDPDRLSTLAKNIQYF
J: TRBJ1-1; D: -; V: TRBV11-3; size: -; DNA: TGTGCCAGTCCGGACACGATGAACACTGAAGCTTTCTTT; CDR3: CASPDTMNTEAFF
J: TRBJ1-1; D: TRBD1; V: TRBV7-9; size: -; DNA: TGTGCCAGCAGTAAAAAAACAGGGGCCACGACTGAAGCTTTCTTT; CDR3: CASSKKTGATTEAFF
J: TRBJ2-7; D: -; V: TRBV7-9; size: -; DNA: TGTGCCAGCAGCTTACTATACGAGCAGTACTTC; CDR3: CASSLLYEQYF
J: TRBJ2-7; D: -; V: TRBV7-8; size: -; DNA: TGTGCCAGCAGCTCCCCGGGAGAAGCAGCGCAGTACTTC; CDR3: CASSSPGEAAQYF
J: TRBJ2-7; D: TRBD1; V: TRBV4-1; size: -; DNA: TGCGCCAGCAGCCAAGATCCCGGACAGGGGGCCTACGAGCAGTACTTC; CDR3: CASSQDPGQGAYEQYF
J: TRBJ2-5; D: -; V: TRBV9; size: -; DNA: TGTGCCAGCAGCGTCGGGCGTTACCAAGAGACCCAGTACTTC; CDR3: CASSVGRYQETQYF